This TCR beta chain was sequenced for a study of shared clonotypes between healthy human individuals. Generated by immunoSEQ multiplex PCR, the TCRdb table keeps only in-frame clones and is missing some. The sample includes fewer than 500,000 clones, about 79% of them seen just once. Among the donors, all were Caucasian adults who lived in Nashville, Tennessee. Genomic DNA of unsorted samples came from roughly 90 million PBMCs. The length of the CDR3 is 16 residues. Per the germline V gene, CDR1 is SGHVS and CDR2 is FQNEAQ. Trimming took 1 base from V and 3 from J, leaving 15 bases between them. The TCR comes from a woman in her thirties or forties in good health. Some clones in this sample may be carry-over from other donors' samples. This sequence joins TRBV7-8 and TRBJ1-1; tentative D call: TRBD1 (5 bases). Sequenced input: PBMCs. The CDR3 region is CASSLVGSRAYTEAFF. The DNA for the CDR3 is TGTGCCAGCAGCTTAGTAGGGTCCAGGGCCTACACTGAAGCTTTCTTT.